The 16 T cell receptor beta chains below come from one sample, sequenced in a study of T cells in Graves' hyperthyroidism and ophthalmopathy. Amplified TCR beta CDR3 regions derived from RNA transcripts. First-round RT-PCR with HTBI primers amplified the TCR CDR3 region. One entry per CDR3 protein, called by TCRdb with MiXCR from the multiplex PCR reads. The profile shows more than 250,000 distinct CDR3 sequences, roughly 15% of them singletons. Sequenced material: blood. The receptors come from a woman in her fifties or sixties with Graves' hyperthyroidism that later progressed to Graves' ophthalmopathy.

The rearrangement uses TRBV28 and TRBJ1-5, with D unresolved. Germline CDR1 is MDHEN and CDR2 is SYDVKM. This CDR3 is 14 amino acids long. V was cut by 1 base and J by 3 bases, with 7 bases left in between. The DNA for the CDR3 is TGTGCCAGCAGTTTATCTTGGGTCAATCAGCCCCAGCATTTT. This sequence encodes CASSLSWVNQPQHF.

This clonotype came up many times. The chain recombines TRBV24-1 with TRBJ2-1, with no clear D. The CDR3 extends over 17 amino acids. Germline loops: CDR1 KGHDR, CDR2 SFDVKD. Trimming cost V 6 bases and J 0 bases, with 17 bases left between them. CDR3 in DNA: TGTGCCACCAGTAGTTCTTTAAGGGCCCCCTCCTACAATGAGCAGTTCTTC. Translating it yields CATSSSLRAPSYNEQFF.

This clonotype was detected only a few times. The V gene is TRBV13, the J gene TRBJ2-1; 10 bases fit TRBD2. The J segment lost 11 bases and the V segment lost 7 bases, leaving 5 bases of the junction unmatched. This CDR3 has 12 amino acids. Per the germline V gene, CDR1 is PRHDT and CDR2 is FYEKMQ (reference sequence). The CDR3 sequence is CASKTSGRQQFF. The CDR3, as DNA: TGTGCCAGCAAGACTAGCGGGCGCCAGCAGTTCTTC.

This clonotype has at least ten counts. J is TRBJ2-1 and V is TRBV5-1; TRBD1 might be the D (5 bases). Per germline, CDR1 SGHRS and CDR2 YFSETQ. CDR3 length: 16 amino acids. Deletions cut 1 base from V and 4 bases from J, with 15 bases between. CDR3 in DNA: TGCGCCAGCAGCTTGTCCCCCAGGGATGGGTACAATGAGCAGTTCTTC. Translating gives CASSLSPRDGYNEQFF.

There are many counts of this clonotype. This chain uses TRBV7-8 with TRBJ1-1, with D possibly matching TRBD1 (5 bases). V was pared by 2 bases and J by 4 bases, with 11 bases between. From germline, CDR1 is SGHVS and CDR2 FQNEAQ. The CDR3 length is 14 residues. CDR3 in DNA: TGTGCCAGCAGCTTATCTTGGACAAGCACTGAAGCTTTCTTT. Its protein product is CASSLSWTSTEAFF.

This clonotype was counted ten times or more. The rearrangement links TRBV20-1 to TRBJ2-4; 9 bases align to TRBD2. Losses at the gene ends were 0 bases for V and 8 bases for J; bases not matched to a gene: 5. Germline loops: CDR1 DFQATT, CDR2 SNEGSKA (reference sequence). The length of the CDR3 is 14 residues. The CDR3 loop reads CSAREWTSVDIQYF. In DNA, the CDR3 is TGCAGTGCTAGAGAATGGACTAGCGTGGACATTCAGTACTTC.

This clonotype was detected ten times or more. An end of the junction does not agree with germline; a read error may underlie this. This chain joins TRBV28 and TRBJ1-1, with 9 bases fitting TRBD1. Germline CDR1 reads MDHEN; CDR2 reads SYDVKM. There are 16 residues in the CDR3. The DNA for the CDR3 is TGTACCAGCAGTCCGGGGACAGGGCAAGGGAACACTGAAGCTTTCTTT. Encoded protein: CTSSPGTGQGNTEAFF.

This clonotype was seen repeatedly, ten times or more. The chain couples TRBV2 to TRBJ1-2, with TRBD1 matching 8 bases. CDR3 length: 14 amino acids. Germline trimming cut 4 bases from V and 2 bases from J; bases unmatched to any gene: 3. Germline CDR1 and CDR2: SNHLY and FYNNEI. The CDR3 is CASSVQGANYGYTF. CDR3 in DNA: TGTGCCAGCAGTGTTCAGGGGGCGAACTATGGCTACACCTTC.

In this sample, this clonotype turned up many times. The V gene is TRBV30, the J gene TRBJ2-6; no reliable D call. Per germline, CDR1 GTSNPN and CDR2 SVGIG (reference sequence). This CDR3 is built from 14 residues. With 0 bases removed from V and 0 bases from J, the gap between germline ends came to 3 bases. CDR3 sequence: CAWSVSSGANVLTF. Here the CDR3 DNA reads TGTGCCTGGAGTGTAAGCTCTGGGGCCAACGTCCTGACTTTC.

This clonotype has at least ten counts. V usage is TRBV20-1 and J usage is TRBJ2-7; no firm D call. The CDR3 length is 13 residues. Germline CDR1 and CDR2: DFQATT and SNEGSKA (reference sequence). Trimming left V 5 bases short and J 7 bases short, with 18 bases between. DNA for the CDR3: TGCAGTGCTTCTCCGACCAGGACCGGGGAGCAGTACTTC. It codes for CSASPTRTGEQYF.

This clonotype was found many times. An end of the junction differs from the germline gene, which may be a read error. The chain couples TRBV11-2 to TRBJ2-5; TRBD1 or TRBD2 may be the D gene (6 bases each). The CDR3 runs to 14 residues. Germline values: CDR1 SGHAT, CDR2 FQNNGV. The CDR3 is CASGLGGGRETQYF. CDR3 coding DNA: TGTGCCAGCGGCTTAGGAGGGGGAAGAGAGACCCAGTACTTC.

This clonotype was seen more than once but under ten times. The CDR3 reads CASRGQGANGYTF. CDR3 in DNA: TGTGCCAGCCGGGGACAGGGGGCGAATGGCTACACCTTC. The gene calls are TRBV6-1 and TRBJ1-2, with TRBD1 identical over 12 bases. The germline CDR1 and CDR2 sequences are MNHNS and SASEGT. J gave up 6 bases and V 8 bases, and 4 bases lay outside the gene matches. This CDR3 is 13 amino acids long.

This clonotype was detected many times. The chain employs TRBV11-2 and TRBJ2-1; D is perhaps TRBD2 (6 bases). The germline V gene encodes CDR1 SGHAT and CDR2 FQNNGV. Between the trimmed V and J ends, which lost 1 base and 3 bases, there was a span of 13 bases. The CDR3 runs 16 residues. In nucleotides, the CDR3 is TGTGCCAGCAGCTTAGTCGGTAGCGGACGCTACAATGAGCAGTTCTTC. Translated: CASSLVGSGRYNEQFF.

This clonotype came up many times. The CDR3 DNA reads TGTGCCAGCGTAAAACAACAGGGGATTCAGTACTTC. This encodes CASVKQQGIQYF. This chain uses TRBV2 with TRBJ2-5, with TRBD1 matching over 7 bases. The germline gives CDR1 SNHLY, CDR2 FYNNEI. Trimming removed 8 bases from V and 11 bases from J; junction bases left unmatched: 11. The CDR3 extends over 12 amino acids.

The CDR3 coding sequence is TGTGCCATCAGGACGGACAGGGGGACTGGAAACACCATATATTTT. Residues: CAIRTDRGTGNTIYF. The rearrangement joins TRBV10-3 to TRBJ1-3; 10 bases map to TRBD1. The V and J ends lost 6 bases and 2 bases, in that order; junction bases with no gene match: 4. Germline values: CDR1 ENHRY, CDR2 SYGVKD. The CDR3 loop spans 15 amino acids.

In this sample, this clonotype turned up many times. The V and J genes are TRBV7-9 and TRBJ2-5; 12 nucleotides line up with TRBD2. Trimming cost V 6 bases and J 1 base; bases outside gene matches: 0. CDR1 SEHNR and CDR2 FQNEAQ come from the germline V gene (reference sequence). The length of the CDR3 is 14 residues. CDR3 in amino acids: CASRTSGSQETQYF. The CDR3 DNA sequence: TGTGCCAGCAGGACTAGCGGGAGCCAAGAGACCCAGTACTTC.